This T cell receptor (beta chain) stems from a study of long-term antiretroviral therapy in people with HIV. General study findings and limits: The blood, collected between the mid-2000s and the late 2010s, was possibly taken under older ART regimens. Dominating the repertoire at all time points were the clones that expanded before ART. Despite increasing after ART, diversity remained lower than that of transplant donor controls.

V lost 10 bases to trimming and J lost 0 bases; unmatched junction nucleotides: 10. CDR1 and CDR2 (germline): MNHNY, SVGAGI (reference sequence). The CDR3 spans 16 residues. The immunoSEQ assay was v3.0, run at survey level. Here immunoSEQ multiplex PCR was the method, and the copy in TCRdb shows in-frame clones only, minus some. The table lists some 20,000 clones, around 81% of them singletons, with about 6.9% in the top ten. Remarks on this clone: Its antigen is unidentified.

Every one of the participants with HIV received treatment in the United States. This clonotype originated in a man in his forties or fifties with HIV. This sample comprised unsorted PBMCs, obtained 2.2 years after starting antiretroviral therapy. The chain links TRBV6-6 to TRBJ2-3, with TRBD2 matching 10 bases. In DNA, the CDR3 is TGTGCCACGACGGGACTAGCGAGCACTAGCACAGATACGCAGTATTTT. Protein sequence: CATTGLASTSTDTQYF.